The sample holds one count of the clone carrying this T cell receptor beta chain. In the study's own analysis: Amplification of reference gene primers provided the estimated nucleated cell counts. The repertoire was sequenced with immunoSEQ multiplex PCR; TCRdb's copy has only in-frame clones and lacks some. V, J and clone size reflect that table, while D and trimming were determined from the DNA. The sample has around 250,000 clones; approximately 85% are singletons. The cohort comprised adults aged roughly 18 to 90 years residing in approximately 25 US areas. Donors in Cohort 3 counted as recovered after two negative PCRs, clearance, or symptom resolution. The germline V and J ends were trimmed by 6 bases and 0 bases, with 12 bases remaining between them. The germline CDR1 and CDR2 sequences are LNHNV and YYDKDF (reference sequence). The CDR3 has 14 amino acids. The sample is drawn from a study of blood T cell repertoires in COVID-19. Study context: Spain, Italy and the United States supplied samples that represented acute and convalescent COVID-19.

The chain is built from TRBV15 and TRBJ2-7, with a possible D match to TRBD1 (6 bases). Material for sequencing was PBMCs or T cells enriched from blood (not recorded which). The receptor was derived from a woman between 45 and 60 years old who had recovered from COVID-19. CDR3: CATSYSGVSYEQYF. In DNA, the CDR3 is TGTGCCACCAGTTATTCAGGGGTCTCCTACGAGCAGTACTTC.